The rows below give T cell receptor beta chains drawn from one sample of a study of blood T cells in healthy people across ages. Using its own MiXCR run on the 5' RACE reads, TCRdb lists one record per CDR3 protein. The sample shows some 700,000 distinct CDR3 sequences, roughly 47% of them seen only once. The sequenced material came from blood. Every receptor here comes from an older woman in good health. Both conserved end residues are part of each CDR3. D genes are given only for firm matches. Clone size is not always given. Where it is, it says once, few, many or a class for expanded clones.

abundance: few
v_gene: TRBV3-1
d_gene: .
j_gene: TRBJ2-6
CDR3nt: TGTGCCAGCTGGAATCACGGGGCCAACGTCCTGACTTTC
CDR3aa: CASWNHGANVLTF

abundance: .
v_gene: TRBV6-2/TRBV6-3
d_gene: .
j_gene: TRBJ2-3
CDR3nt: TGTGCCAGCAGTTACTCTAGGGATACGCAGTATTTT
CDR3aa: CASSYSRDTQYF

abundance: few
v_gene: TRBV5-1
d_gene: .
j_gene: TRBJ2-7
CDR3nt: TGCGCCAGCAGCTTGGAGAGGCAGGGGAACGAGCAGTACTTC
CDR3aa: CASSLERQGNEQYF

abundance: .
v_gene: TRBV5-1
d_gene: .
j_gene: TRBJ2-7
CDR3nt: TGCGCCAGCAGCCGGGACGGACAGGGAGGGGACGAGCAGTACTTC
CDR3aa: CASSRDGQGGDEQYF

abundance: .
v_gene: TRBV29-1
d_gene: .
j_gene: TRBJ2-1
CDR3nt: TGCAGCGTTGACGCGGCTGAGCAGTTCTTC
CDR3aa: CSVDAAEQFF

abundance: many
v_gene: TRBV4-2
d_gene: .
j_gene: TRBJ2-1
CDR3nt: TGTGCCAGCAGCCAAGAACGGGGGGCCTCCTACAATGAGCAGTTCTTC
CDR3aa: CASSQERGASYNEQFF

abundance: few
v_gene: TRBV20-1
d_gene: TRBD1
j_gene: TRBJ2-3
CDR3nt: TGCAGTGCTAATGGGGACAGGGTGGGGGATACGCAGTATTTT
CDR3aa: CSANGDRVGDTQYF

abundance: once
v_gene: TRBV5-1
d_gene: TRBD1
j_gene: TRBJ1-5
CDR3nt: TGCGCCAGCAGCTTAACAGGGGAGGTATCGCAGCCCCAGCATTTT
CDR3aa: CASSLTGEVSQPQHF

abundance: .
v_gene: TRBV6-6
d_gene: .
j_gene: TRBJ1-2
CDR3nt: TGTGCCAGCAGTTACTCGAATGTATCGCCCTATGGCTACACCTTC
CDR3aa: CASSYSNVSPYGYTF

abundance: .
v_gene: TRBV20-1
d_gene: TRBD1
j_gene: TRBJ2-7
CDR3nt: TGCAGTGCCCCGAGGACAGGGAGCTACGAGCAGTACTTC
CDR3aa: CSAPRTGSYEQYF

abundance: .
v_gene: TRBV11-2
d_gene: TRBD1
j_gene: TRBJ1-2
CDR3nt: TGTGCCAGCAGCTCCTACCGACAGGGGAACTATGGCTACACCTTC
CDR3aa: CASSSYRQGNYGYTF

abundance: .
v_gene: TRBV6-2/TRBV6-3
d_gene: TRBD2
j_gene: TRBJ2-1
CDR3nt: TGTGCCAGCAGACGGGGGAGGGCCGGCAGCAGCTCCTACAATGAGCAGTTCTTC
CDR3aa: CASRRGRAGSSSYNEQFF

abundance: few
v_gene: TRBV7-8
d_gene: .
j_gene: TRBJ2-1
CDR3nt: TGTGCCAGCAGCTCCACAAATGGGGCTAGCTACAATGAGCAGTTCTTC
CDR3aa: CASSSTNGASYNEQFF

abundance: .
v_gene: TRBV12-3/TRBV12-4
d_gene: .
j_gene: TRBJ2-7
CDR3nt: TGTGCCAGCAGTTTTGGGGGGGCGACTAGCAGCTACGAGCAGTACTTC
CDR3aa: CASSFGGATSSYEQYF

abundance: .
v_gene: TRBV3-1
d_gene: .
j_gene: TRBJ2-5
CDR3nt: TGTGCCAGCAGCCAAGATAAAGTCCCGCGGGAGACCCAGTACTTC
CDR3aa: CASSQDKVPRETQYF

abundance: .
v_gene: TRBV7-2
d_gene: .
j_gene: TRBJ1-5
CDR3nt: TGTGCCAGCAGCTTCTCGCAGAGCAATCAGCCCCAGCATTTT
CDR3aa: CASSFSQSNQPQHF

abundance: .
v_gene: TRBV4-1
d_gene: .
j_gene: TRBJ2-1
CDR3nt: TGCGCCAGCAGCCAAGATGGGGTGGTAGGTGTGTTCTTC
CDR3aa: CASSQDGVVGVFF

abundance: once
v_gene: TRBV10-3
d_gene: .
j_gene: TRBJ1-2
CDR3nt: TGTGCCATCAGTCAGGCAGGAAAAGGGAAAGGCTACACCTTC
CDR3aa: CAISQAGKGKGYTF

abundance: .
v_gene: TRBV20-1
d_gene: .
j_gene: TRBJ2-5
CDR3nt: TGCAGTGCTTACAGGGAGCCGGAGACCCAGTACTTC
CDR3aa: CSAYREPETQYF

abundance: many
v_gene: TRBV20-1
d_gene: TRBD2
j_gene: TRBJ2-3
CDR3nt: TGCAGTGCTAGAGGGACTAGCGGGGAAACAGATACGCAGTATTTT
CDR3aa: CSARGTSGETDTQYF

abundance: .
v_gene: TRBV7-6
d_gene: .
j_gene: TRBJ2-3
CDR3nt: TGTGCCAGCAGCTCGAAGGTCGGCAGGAGCACAGATACGCAGTATTTT
CDR3aa: CASSSKVGRSTDTQYF

abundance: few
v_gene: TRBV20-1
d_gene: .
j_gene: TRBJ2-5
CDR3nt: TGCAGTGCGAACCTTGGGGGATCTCTCGGGACCCAGTACTTC
CDR3aa: CSANLGGSLGTQYF

abundance: .
v_gene: TRBV28
d_gene: .
j_gene: TRBJ2-1
CDR3nt: TGTGCCAGCAGTCGACTAGAAAGCTCCTACAATGAGCAGTTCTTC
CDR3aa: CASSRLESSYNEQFF

abundance: .
v_gene: TRBV14
d_gene: TRBD2
j_gene: TRBJ2-7
CDR3nt: TGTGCCAGCAGCCGAACGGATAGCGGGATATGGGACGAGCAGTACTTC
CDR3aa: CASSRTDSGIWDEQYF

abundance: .
v_gene: TRBV29-1
d_gene: .
j_gene: TRBJ2-1
CDR3nt: TGCAGCGGAGGGGGGCCGATTGAGGGCTACAAAGAGCAGTTCTTC
CDR3aa: CSGGGPIEGYKEQFF

abundance: .
v_gene: TRBV9
d_gene: TRBD1
j_gene: TRBJ1-1
CDR3nt: TGTGCCGGCAACCCCGGACAGGGTTTCACTGAAGCTTTCTTT
CDR3aa: CAGNPGQGFTEAFF

abundance: .
v_gene: TRBV6-5
d_gene: TRBD2
j_gene: TRBJ2-3
CDR3nt: TGTGCCAGCAGTTACTCGGCTAGCGGGTTAACAGATACGCAGTATTTT
CDR3aa: CASSYSASGLTDTQYF